Listed here is a single T cell receptor (beta chain). Other nucleotide sequences from this sample produce the same CDR3. Germline V lookup: CDR1 MNHEY, CDR2 SMNVEV (reference sequence). The V and J ends lost 5 bases and 0 bases respectively, with 8 bases between them. The CDR3 covers 14 residues. Every subset's genomic DNA went evenly onto several immunoSEQ plates. Profiled with immunoSEQ multiplex PCR; TCRdb holds only in-frame clones, not every one. The table lists 600,000 to 750,000 clones, roughly 88% of them singletons. This specimen belongs to a study of shared clonotypes between healthy human individuals.

The receptor comes from a man aged 18 to 30 in good health. Some clones in this sample may be carry-over from other donors' samples. The sequenced material came from memory CD8+ T cells from PBMCs. As to subset: CD45RO+ cells pooled with CCR7-negative TemRA cells. This chain joins TRBV27 and TRBJ1-5; D is unclear. The CDR3 sequence is CASSLVGSNQPQHF. The CDR3 DNA reads as TGTGCCAGCAGTCTTGTGGGTAGCAATCAGCCCCAGCATTTT.